This T cell receptor beta chain was captured in a study of control samples from healthy donors and cancer patients. Germline assignment: CDR1 LNHDA and CDR2 SQIVND (reference sequence). Germline trimming cut 7 bases from V and 6 bases from J; bases unmatched to any gene: 9. This CDR3 comprises 15 residues. Only in-frame clones appear in the TCRdb table, and some are missing; sequencing was by immunoSEQ multiplex PCR. The sample carries 85,000 to 100,000 clones, roughly 82% recorded once. The chain is built from TRBV19 and TRBJ1-6; TRBD1 matches at 7 bases. This TCR was recovered from a man in his sixties in good health. The specimen sequenced was blood. As DNA, the CDR3 is TGTGCCAGTAACCTAGGGGGACAGATTAATTCACCCCTCCACTTT. It yields the protein CASNLGGQINSPLHF.